This is a list of T cell receptor beta chains from one sample in a study of CD8+ T cells in alopecia areata. The protocol was immunoSEQ multiplex PCR, while the TCRdb copy is restricted to in-frame clones and leaves out a portion. The sample holds approximately 180,000 clones; about 55% are singletons and the top ten take less than 14%. The source was CD8+ T cells sorted from blood, collected at week 24, from a patient treated with tofacitinib. These receptor sequences come from a human donor with alopecia areata. Both conserved end residues are part of each CDR3. The order of the fields is J gene, clone size, V gene, D gene, CDR3 protein, CDR3 DNA. The D gene is left open where the match is weak. For some rows the clone size is stated as once, few or many, or as a class when expanded; others skip it.

TRBJ1-1 | NA | TRBV7-9 | NA | CASSFSDTEAFF | TGTGCCAGCAGCTTCAGTGACACTGAAGCTTTCTTT
TRBJ1-4 | NA | TRBV28 | TRBD1 | CASSQTGTYYEKLFF | TGTGCCAGCAGCCAGACAGGGACCTATTATGAAAAACTGTTTTTT
TRBJ2-3 | NA | TRBV6-6 | NA | CASSYSRGGDTQYF | TGTGCCAGCAGTTACTCGAGAGGGGGAGATACGCAGTATTTT
TRBJ1-1 | NA | TRBV4-3 | NA | CASSQDFGGNTEAFF | TGCGCCAGCAGCCAAGATTTTGGAGGAAACACTGAAGCTTTCTTT
TRBJ1-1 | NA | TRBV5-6 | NA | CASSLAGPEAFF | TGTGCCAGCAGCTTGGCGGGACCCGAAGCTTTCTTT
TRBJ2-3 | NA | TRBV15 | NA | CATRTGETDTQYF | TGTGCCACCAGGACCGGGGAGACAGATACGCAGTATTTT
TRBJ2-5 | NA | TRBV11-2 | TRBD1 | CASSSGGETQYF | TGTGCCAGCAGCTCAGGGGGAGAGACCCAGTACTTC
TRBJ2-7 | NA | TRBV30 | TRBD1 | CAWAHGQGAYEQYF | TGTGCCTGGGCACATGGACAGGGGGCCTACGAGCAGTACTTC
TRBJ1-6 | NA | TRBV4-3 | TRBD1 | CASSQGLDRANSPLHF | TGCGCCAGCAGCCAAGGCCTAGACAGGGCCAATTCACCCCTCCACTTT
TRBJ1-2 | NA | TRBV6-6 | TRBD1 | CASSADRVTF | TGTGCCAGCAGTGCTGACAGGGTTACCTTC
TRBJ1-2 | once | TRBV19 | NA | CATTEGSYGYTF | TGTGCCACCACGGAGGGATCCTATGGCTACACCTTC
TRBJ2-3 | NA | TRBV13 | NA | CASSPRNRVEYDTQYF | TGTGCCAGCAGCCCCCGAAACAGGGTTGAGTATGATACGCAGTATTTT
TRBJ1-2 | few | TRBV25-1 | TRBD1 | CASSEGQGISNFGYTF | TGTGCCAGCAGTGAGGGACAGGGTATATCCAACTTTGGCTACACCTTC
TRBJ1-2 | NA | TRBV29-1 | TRBD1 | CSTWTGMVDGYTF | TGCAGCACCTGGACAGGGATGGTCGATGGCTACACCTTC
TRBJ1-1 | NA | TRBV12-5 | NA | CASVRDPNTEAFF | TGTGCTAGTGTTAGGGACCCGAACACTGAAGCTTTCTTT
TRBJ2-7 | NA | TRBV13 | TRBD2 | CASSLSAGGYEQYF | TGTGCCAGCAGCTTATCGGCGGGGGGGTACGAGCAGTACTTC
TRBJ1-5 | few | TRBV23-1 | NA | CASSQSVQNQPQHF | TGCGCCAGCAGTCAATCCGTACAAAATCAGCCCCAGCATTTT
TRBJ1-6 | few | TRBV13 | NA | CASSLGSLSPLHF | TGTGCCAGCAGCTTAGGCTCTCTTTCACCCCTCCACTTT
TRBJ2-7 | few | TRBV25-1 | NA | CASSEYVPDEGTYEQYF | TGTGCCAGCAGTGAATATGTTCCCGACGAGGGAACCTACGAGCAGTACTTC
TRBJ2-7 | few | TRBV12-5 | NA | CASGSGAAYEQYF | TGTGCTAGTGGATCGGGGGCCGCCTACGAGCAGTACTTC
TRBJ2-2 | few | TRBV7-3 | NA | CASSLIGTGELFF | TGTGCCAGCAGCCTTATAGGTACCGGGGAGCTGTTTTTT